A single sample gave rise to the 8 T cell receptor beta chains below, sequenced in a study of shared clonotypes between healthy human individuals. Only in-frame clones appear in the TCRdb table, and some are missing; sequencing was by immunoSEQ multiplex PCR. The table lists 600,000 or so clones, approximately 95% of them singletons. The naive CD8 fraction comprised CD45RO-negative cells positively selected for CCR7 and excluded terminally differentiated effector memory CD45RA+ cells. The sequencing sample was made of naive CD8+ T cells sorted from blood. The receptors were gathered from a woman aged 30 to 39 in good health.

This chain connects TRBV6-5 to TRBJ2-1; D call uncertain. CDR1 and CDR2 from the germline V gene are MNHEY and SVGAGI. Deletions cut 0 bases from V and 8 bases from J, with 11 bases between. The CDR3 spans 14 residues. The CDR3 reads CASSYSPPAHEQFF. The CDR3 region has the DNA TGTGCCAGCAGTTACTCGCCCCCCGCTCATGAGCAGTTCTTC.

The V gene is TRBV19, the J gene TRBJ2-7, with TRBD1 matching over 8 bases. The CDR3 has 15 residues. The germline V gene encodes CDR1 LNHDA and CDR2 SQIVND (reference sequence). Trimming cost V 3 bases and J 1 base; bases outside gene matches: 5. CDR3 DNA sequence: TGTGCCAGTAGTATCAGGGGGCAATCATCCTACGAGCAGTACTTC. The encoded protein is CASSIRGQSSYEQYF. The full variable domain, rest sourced from reference TRBV19 and TRBJ2-7, is DGGITQSPKYLFRKEGQNVTLSCEQNLNHDAMYWYRQDPGQGLRLIYYSQIVNDFQKGDIAEGYSVSREKKESFPLTVTSAQKNPTAFYLCASSIRGQSSYEQYFGPGTRLTVT.

This sequence joins TRBV19 and TRBJ2-1, with D uncertain. V lost 4 bases and J 0 bases, leaving 19 bases between the germline ends. From germline, CDR1 is LNHDA and CDR2 SQIVND (reference sequence). The CDR3 runs to 18 residues. CDR3 region: CASSSPLSIRSSYNEQFF. The CDR3 DNA is TGTGCCAGTAGTAGCCCGCTCTCTATTAGGAGCTCCTACAATGAGCAGTTCTTC.

The V call is TRBV25-1, the J call TRBJ2-7, with D tentatively TRBD1 or TRBD2 (5 bases each). Germline values: CDR1 MGHDK, CDR2 SYGVNS. The CDR3 contains 14 residues. The V and J ends lost 3 bases and 2 bases respectively, with 11 bases between them. CDR3 protein: CASSDFRDAYEQYF. CDR3 DNA: TGTGCCAGCAGTGATTTCAGGGACGCCTACGAGCAGTACTTC.

The chain couples TRBV15 to TRBJ1-1; no clear D gene. Germline lookup yields CDR1 LNHNV and CDR2 YYDKDF (reference sequence). The CDR3 has 14 amino acids. With 5 bases removed from V and 1 base from J, the gap between germline ends came to 11 bases. The CDR3 DNA reads TGTGCCACCAGCTCCCGGACGGGGAACACTGAAGCTTTCTTT. Its protein product is CATSSRTGNTEAFF.

With respect to this clone: Other DNA sequences in the sample encode the same CDR3. This chain joins TRBV27 and TRBJ2-7; TRBD2 agrees at 11 bases. V gave up 2 bases and J gave up 3 bases; unmatched junction bases: 0. There are 14 residues in the CDR3. Germline V gene data show CDR1 as MNHEY and CDR2 as SMNVEV (reference sequence). The DNA for the CDR3 is TGTGCCAGCAGTTTAGGGACTAGCGGCTACGAGCAGTACTTC. It encodes CASSLGTSGYEQYF.

This chain connects TRBV15 to TRBJ1-1; 7 nucleotides line up with TRBD1. Germline CDR1 and CDR2: LNHNV and YYDKDF (reference sequence). This CDR3 is 15 amino acids long. The junction had 10 bases not matched to a gene; V was cut back by 5 bases and J by 4 bases. This chain's CDR3 is CATSGGQLVGTEAFF. The CDR3 DNA reads as TGTGCCACCAGCGGGGGACAGCTAGTGGGCACTGAAGCTTTCTTT.

The V gene is TRBV15, the J gene TRBJ2-5, with 7 positions matching TRBD1. The CDR3 loop spans 15 amino acids. V shed 5 bases, J shed 4 bases, and the junction held 10 bases outside the gene matches. Germline lookup yields CDR1 LNHNV and CDR2 YYDKDF (reference sequence). For the CDR3, the DNA is TGTGCCACCAGCGGTCTCCTGGACAGGCCAGAGACCCAGTACTTC. Translating it yields CATSGLLDRPETQYF.